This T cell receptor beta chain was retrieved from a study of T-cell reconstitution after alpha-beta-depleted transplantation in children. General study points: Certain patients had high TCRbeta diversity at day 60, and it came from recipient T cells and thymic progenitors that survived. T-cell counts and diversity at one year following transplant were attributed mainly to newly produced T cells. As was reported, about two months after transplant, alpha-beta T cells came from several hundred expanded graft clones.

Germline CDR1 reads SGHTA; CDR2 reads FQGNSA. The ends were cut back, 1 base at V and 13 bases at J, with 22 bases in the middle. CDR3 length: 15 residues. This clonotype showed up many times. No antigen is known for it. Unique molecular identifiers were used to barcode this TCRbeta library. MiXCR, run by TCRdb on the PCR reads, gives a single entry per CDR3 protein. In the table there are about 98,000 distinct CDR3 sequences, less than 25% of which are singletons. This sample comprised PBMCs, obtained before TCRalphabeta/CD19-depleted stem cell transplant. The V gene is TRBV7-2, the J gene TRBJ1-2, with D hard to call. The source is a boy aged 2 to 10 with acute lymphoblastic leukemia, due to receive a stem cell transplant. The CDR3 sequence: CASSLDRPPASRVTF. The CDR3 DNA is TGTGCCAGCAGCTTAGACCGACCGCCCGCCTCACGAGTCACCTTC.